Below are 13 T cell receptor beta chains sequenced from a single sample in a study of T cells in Graves' hyperthyroidism and ophthalmopathy. Regions amplified from RNA transcripts were the TCR beta CDR3 regions. The TCR CDR3 first-round RT-PCR relied on the HTBI primer set. Each CDR3 protein is one row after TCRdb ran MiXCR on the multiplex PCR reads. The sample contains about 270,000 distinct CDR3 sequences, roughly 22% of which appear only once. The sequenced material came from blood. Every receptor here comes from a young man with Graves' ophthalmopathy.

This clonotype has just a few counts. The chain joins TRBV10-3 to TRBJ2-7; D may be TRBD2 (5 bases). The V gene lost 5 bases and the J gene lost 5 bases, with 13 bases spanning the gap. Looked up from germline, CDR1 is ENHRY and CDR2 is SYGVKD. The CDR3 consists of 13 residues. The CDR3 DNA sequence: TGTGCCATCAGTAACAGTGCCGGGGACGAGCAGTACTTC. Translating gives CAISNSAGDEQYF.

The chain carries TRBV6-2 or TRBV6-3 and TRBJ2-7, with 10 bases fitting TRBD1. This CDR3 contains 15 residues. The J segment lost 2 bases and the V segment lost 5 bases, leaving 6 bases of the junction unmatched. Germline loops: CDR1 MNHEY, CDR2 SVGEGT. CDR3 residues: CASSTGQGIPYEQYF. CDR3 sequence (DNA): TGTGCCAGCAGTACGGGACAGGGGATACCCTACGAGCAGTACTTC.

This chain uses TRBV6-1 with TRBJ2-3, with TRBD2 identical over 7 bases. The trim removed 10 bases at V and 4 bases at J, leaving 11 bases unmatched. The CDR3 extends over 14 amino acids. The germline V gene has CDR1 MNHNS and CDR2 SASEGT. CDR3 amino acids: CAITSAGVSDTQYF. The CDR3 bases are TGTGCCATCACTAGCGCCGGGGTTTCAGATACGCAGTATTTT.

The chain couples TRBV6-2 or TRBV6-3 to TRBJ1-1, with D possibly TRBD1 on 6 matching bases. The CDR3 runs to 15 residues. Germline V gives CDR1 MNHEY, CDR2 SVGEGT. The V end lost 5 bases, the J end lost 1 base, and 14 bases lay between the germline ends. CDR3 DNA sequence: TGTGCCAGCAGTAGCAGGGGAAAGGGGAACACTGAAGCTTTCTTT. Amino acids: CASSSRGKGNTEAFF.

This clonotype was found a few times. V is TRBV6-1 and J is TRBJ1-1; tentative D call: TRBD1 (5 bases). CDR1 is MNHNS, CDR2 SASEGT, per germline. Trimming pared 5 bases from V and 7 bases from J, leaving 14 bases between. This CDR3 contains 13 residues. The chain's CDR3 is CASSSMQGDEAFF. The CDR3 DNA reads TGTGCCAGCAGTTCCATGCAGGGCGATGAAGCTTTCTTT.

A few counts support this clonotype. V is TRBV20-1 and J is TRBJ2-4; 7 bases are shared with TRBD1. Germline trimming cut 6 bases from V and 0 bases from J; bases unmatched to any gene: 8. The CDR3 covers 15 residues. CDR1 is DFQATT, CDR2 SNEGSKA, per germline (reference sequence). The CDR3 reads CSAAGTAIAKNIQYF. CDR3 DNA: TGCAGTGCAGCCGGGACAGCGATAGCCAAAAACATTCAGTACTTC.

Worth noting for this clonotype: Given a much more abundant clone one base away, this may be a read error. The gene calls are TRBV28 and TRBJ2-3, with D unclear. Germline values: CDR1 MDHEN, CDR2 SYDVKM. Trimming removed 7 bases at V and 1 base at J, with 15 bases between. The CDR3 is 15 amino acids. This CDR3 is CASTSLNGRTDTQYF. The CDR3 nucleotides read TGTGCCAGCACCTCTCTCAACGGTCGCACAGATACGCAGTATTTT.

This clonotype came up a few times. This sequence joins TRBV6-1 and TRBJ2-7; tentatively, D is TRBD1 (6 bases). Germline CDR1 and CDR2: MNHNS and SASEGT. This CDR3 is built from 13 residues. Trimming removed 6 bases at V and 4 bases at J, with 13 bases between. The CDR3 sequence is CASSAGVWYEQYF. The CDR3 DNA sequence: TGTGCCAGCAGCGCAGGGGTGTGGTACGAGCAGTACTTC.

This clonotype has more than one count but fewer than ten. The rearrangement links TRBV18 to TRBJ1-1; 11 bases agree with TRBD1. CDR3 length: 16 residues. Germline assignment: CDR1 KGHSH and CDR2 LQKENI. J gave up 3 bases and V 0 bases, and 3 bases lay outside the gene matches. The CDR3: CASSPPGTGGYTEAFF. CDR3 nucleotide sequence: TGTGCCAGCTCACCACCCGGGACAGGGGGGTACACTGAAGCTTTCTTT.

About this clonotype: The junction departs from germline at one end; a sequencing error may be responsible. The rearrangement joins TRBV5-1 to TRBJ2-3, with TRBD2 matching over 11 bases. The germline V gene encodes CDR1 SGHRS and CDR2 YFSETQ. The CDR3 has 17 residues. Here the CDR3 DNA reads TGTGCCAGCAGCAGCCTTGGGACTAGCGGCCTCACAGATACGCAGTATTTT. Amino acid sequence: CASSSLGTSGLTDTQYF.

This clonotype has at least ten counts. The chain is built from TRBV5-1 and TRBJ2-3, with D possibly matching TRBD2 (5 bases). The CDR3 loop spans 15 amino acids. V was trimmed by 1 base and J by 2 bases, leaving 11 bases between them. Germline CDR1 reads SGHRS; CDR2 reads YFSETQ. CDR3 in amino acids: CASSLFGKATDTQYF. The CDR3, as DNA: TGCGCCAGCAGCTTGTTCGGGAAGGCCACAGATACGCAGTATTTT.

This chain links TRBV18 with TRBJ2-4; D might be TRBD1 or TRBD2, each matching 5 bases. Per the germline V gene, CDR1 is KGHSH and CDR2 is LQKENI. The CDR3 has 15 residues. The V and J ends lost 2 bases and 1 base respectively, with 9 bases between them. The CDR3 loop reads CASSPMGTAKNIQYF. The CDR3 DNA is TGTGCCAGCTCACCAATGGGGACGGCCAAAAACATTCAGTACTTC.

For this clonotype: A read error is possible here, since a much larger clone lies one base away. This chain uses TRBV2 with TRBJ2-2; 8 bases line up with TRBD1. Germline CDR1 reads SNHLY; CDR2 reads FYNNEI. V shed 6 bases, J shed 4 bases, and the junction held 4 bases outside the gene matches. This CDR3 has 14 residues. The CDR3, as DNA: TGTGCCAGCAGGAGACAGGGGACCACCGGGGAGCTGTTTTTT. It is translated as CASRRQGTTGELFF. Variable domain in full (rest from reference TRBV2 and TRBJ2-2): EPEVTQTPSHQVTQMGQEVILRCVPISNHLYFYWYRQILGQKVEFLVSFYNNEISEKSEIFDDQFSVERPDGSNFTLKIRSTKLEDSAMYFCASRRQGTTGELFFGEGSRLTVL.